The entry below describes one T cell receptor (beta chain). Its antigen remains unknown. The source of the sample is a study of cytomegalovirus exposure and HLA in healthy donors. As for the study in general: Researchers previously reported finding more than 100 million unique TCR beta sequences from approximately 190 million T cells.

The donors (healthy individuals) were bone marrow donors. The CDR3 has 14 residues. Trimming cost V 4 bases and J 0 bases, with 10 bases left between them. Germline CDR1 is SGHTS and CDR2 is YDEGEE. Notes on the study in general: About 87% or about 30% of the time was how often most TCR beta V segments were productive, according to an earlier analysis.

The PCR was carried out with 60 Vbeta primers and 13 Jbeta primers. Profiled with immunoSEQ multiplex PCR; TCRdb holds only in-frame clones, not every one. The sample shows 150,000 to 200,000 clones, over 70% of them seen only once. This chain links TRBV5-8 with TRBJ1-1; D remains ambiguous. Sequencing was carried out using PBMCs. The TCR originated in a man aged 30 to 45 in good health and CMV-seronegative. The CDR3 DNA follows: TGTGCCAGCAGCGAGAGACTGATGAACACTGAAGCTTTCTTT. Protein: CASSERLMNTEAFF.